These 19 T cell receptor beta chains originate from one sample sequenced in a study of T and B cells in COVID-19 patients. Blood genomic DNA input for TRB amplification was 250-500 ng. TRB rearrangements were amplified by multiplex PCR with BIOMED2 TRB-A/B primers. TCRdb reanalysed the multiplex PCR reads using MiXCR and keeps one entry per CDR3 protein. The sample has about 5,000 distinct CDR3 sequences, about 24% seen once. What was sequenced was blood. The source is a human donor with active COVID-19.

This chain connects TRBV7-2 to TRBJ1-2; D not certain. This CDR3 region has 12 residues. V dropped 6 bases and J dropped 5 bases, with 10 bases sitting between them. Per germline, CDR1 SGHTA and CDR2 FQGNSA. DNA for the CDR3: TGTGCCAGCAGTATCCGGGGTTATGGCTACACCTTC. Amino acids: CASSIRGYGYTF.

The sample holds a few counts of this clonotype. This rearrangement joins TRBV20-1 to TRBJ2-7, with TRBD1 as a possible D gene (5 bases). Germline V gives CDR1 DFQATT, CDR2 SNEGSKA (reference sequence). V was cut by 1 base and J by 3 bases, with 25 bases left in between. The CDR3 runs 18 residues. CDR3 nucleotides: TGCAGTGCTAGAGGGCAGGGCCGAACAACCCCCTTTGGCTACGAGCAGTACTTC. Translating it yields CSARGQGRTTPFGYEQYF.

Within the sample, this clonotype is large (0.1 to 1%). This chain connects TRBV19 to TRBJ2-2, with D perhaps matching TRBD2 (6 bases). Germline lookup yields CDR1 LNHDA and CDR2 SQIVND (reference sequence). Trimming shortened V by 6 bases and J by 7 bases, and 15 bases separated the two germline ends. CDR3 size: 14 residues. The CDR3: CASSPPLAFGELFF. For the CDR3, the DNA is TGTGCCAGTAGCCCTCCACTAGCATTCGGGGAGCTGTTTTTT.

Comments on this clonotype: The CDR3 does not end in the conserved phenylalanine or tryptophan, so this is likely a read error. CDR3 residues: CASSLQRGGQGTQYS. The CDR3 DNA follows: TGTGCCAGCAGCTTACAGCGGGGGGGCCAGGGAACGCAGTATTCT. The V gene is TRBV5-1, the J gene TRBJ2-3, with 10 bases that match TRBD2. CDR1 and CDR2 from the germline V gene are SGHRS and YFSETQ. CDR3 length: 15 residues.

Judged by abundance, this clonotype is medium-sized. V gene TRBV19 combines with J gene TRBJ2-6; D tentatively reads TRBD1 or TRBD2 (5 bases each). The CDR3 consists of 16 residues. Germline V CDR1 and CDR2: LNHDA, SQIVND (reference sequence). V lost 4 bases, J lost 4 bases, and 14 bases lay in between. The DNA of the CDR3 is TGTGCCAGTAGTAATGGGGGATCCCGCGGGGCCAACGTCCTGACTTTC. Translation: CASSNGGSRGANVLTF.

This chain uses TRBV10-1 with TRBJ2-1; D gene unclear. V was clipped by 8 bases and J by 1 base, with 6 bases between them. Germline values: CDR1 WNHNN, CDR2 SYGVQD (reference sequence). This CDR3 contains 12 residues. This chain's CDR3 is CASAPSYNEQFF. The CDR3 bases are TGCGCCAGCGCGCCGTCCTACAATGAGCAGTTCTTC.

As for this clonotype: Sequence at one end of the junction differs from germline and may be a read error. The chain recombines TRBV10-3 with TRBJ2-7; 14 bases match TRBD2. The germline CDR1 and CDR2 sequences are ENHRY and SYGVKD. CDR3 length: 17 residues. CDR3 sequence: CASSSGLAGVGGREQYF. The CDR3 DNA is TGTGCCAGCAGTTCGGGACTAGCGGGGGTAGGGGGGAGGGAGCAGTACTTC.

This clonotype was seen a handful of times. The V and J genes are TRBV24-1 and TRBJ2-3; 16 nucleotides match TRBD2. CDR3 size: 20 residues. V lost 4 bases and J lost 5; bases outside the gene matches: 14. CDR1 is KGHDR, CDR2 SFDVKD, per germline. The CDR3 here is CATSDRGTSGRGVSRDTQYF. In DNA, the CDR3 is TGTGCCACCAGTGACCGGGGGACTAGCGGGAGGGGAGTTTCTCGAGATACGCAGTATTTT.

This chain uses TRBV18 with TRBJ2-1; D is tentatively TRBD1 or TRBD2 (5 bases each). V was shortened by 8 bases and J by 3 bases, with 26 bases between the two germline ends. The CDR3 loop spans 18 amino acids. The germline V gene has CDR1 KGHSH and CDR2 LQKENI. The CDR3 here is CASAPRTREGSFYNEQFF. The CDR3 DNA is TGTGCCAGCGCCCCCCGGACGCGTGAGGGGAGCTTCTACAATGAGCAGTTCTTC. Full variable domain (remainder filled in from reference TRBV18 and TRBJ2-1): NAGVMQNPRHLVRRRGQEARLRCSPMKGHSHVYWYRQLPEEGLKFMVYLQKENIIDESGMPKERFSAEFPKEGPSILRIQQVVRGDSAAYFCASAPRTREGSFYNEQFFGPGTRLTVL.

This clonotype is medium-sized (0.01 to 0.1%) by share. The chain recombines TRBV15 with TRBJ1-3; D call uncertain. Looked up from germline, CDR1 is LNHNV and CDR2 is YYDKDF (reference sequence). Trimming left V 3 bases short and J 2 bases short, with 5 bases between. The CDR3 runs to 13 residues. In nucleotides, the CDR3 is TGTGCCACCAGCAGGGCGGCTGGAAACACCATATATTTT. The encoded protein is CATSRAAGNTIYF.

V and J are TRBV20-1 and TRBJ2-1; D is unresolved. CDR3 length: 12 amino acids. V was shortened by 6 bases and J by 7 bases, with 13 bases between the two germline ends. Per germline, CDR1 DFQATT and CDR2 SNEGSKA (reference sequence). CDR3 amino acids: CSAQLVDNEQFF. The CDR3 region has the DNA TGCAGTGCACAGCTGGTTGATAATGAGCAGTTCTTC.

The rearrangement joins TRBV11-2 to TRBJ1-2, with D hard to call. The CDR3 has 14 residues. V lost 0 bases and J lost 2, with 7 bases in between. Germline CDR1 is SGHAT and CDR2 is FQNNGV. CDR3 coding DNA: TGTGCCAGCAGCTTAGATAGTGCAAACTATGGCTACACCTTC. It is translated as CASSLDSANYGYTF.

The CDR3 sequence: CASRAGTTDNEQFF. The CDR3 coding sequence is TGTGCCAGTAGAGCCGGGACGACCGACAATGAGCAGTTCTTC. The genes are TRBV19 and TRBJ2-1; D tentatively fits TRBD1 or TRBD2 (5 bases each). Germline lookup yields CDR1 LNHDA and CDR2 SQIVND (reference sequence). The CDR3 covers 14 residues. The V gene lost 6 bases and the J gene lost 5 bases, with 14 bases spanning the gap. The entire variable domain, with the rest obtained from reference TRBV19 and TRBJ2-1, is as follows: DGGITQSPKYLFRKEGQNVTLSCEQNLNHDAMYWYRQDPGQGLRLIYYSQIVNDFQKGDIAEGYSVSREKKESFPLTVTSAQKNPTAFYLCASRAGTTDNEQFFGPGTRLTVL.

Remarks on this clonotype: At one end the junction does not follow the germline gene, possibly because of a read error. The chain is built from TRBV4-2 and TRBJ1-2, with TRBD1 identical over 7 bases. Germline values: CDR1 LGHNA, CDR2 YNFKEQ. The length of the CDR3 is 14 residues. The CDR3 protein is CACSQSVTGVGYTF. The CDR3 DNA is TGCGCCTGCAGCCAATCGGTCACAGGGGTAGGCTACACCTTC.

Relative to its sample, this clonotype is large. This chain joins TRBV24-1 and TRBJ2-7; TRBD1 might be the D (7 bases). The CDR3 spans 17 residues. Trimming left V 5 bases short and J 0 bases short, with 19 bases between. The germline gives CDR1 KGHDR, CDR2 SFDVKD. For the CDR3, the DNA is TGTGCCACCAGTGGGCGGGACAGCTCCATAGACTCCTACGAGCAGTACTTC. Translating it yields CATSGRDSSIDSYEQYF.

The V and J genes are TRBV7-9 and TRBJ2-1; 9 nucleotides align to TRBD2. The V and J ends lost 7 bases and 8 bases, in that order; junction bases with no gene match: 15. The CDR3 is 16 amino acids. CDR1 and CDR2 from the germline V gene are SEHNR and FQNEAQ (reference sequence). CDR3 loop: CASNSPGAGGPYEQFF. The CDR3 region has the DNA TGTGCCAGCAACTCGCCTGGGGCGGGGGGGCCGTATGAGCAGTTCTTC.

As to this clonotype: The CDR3 does not end in the conserved phenylalanine or tryptophan, so this is likely a read error. No DNA is shown, since the ends of the CDR3 on it are uncertain; the CDR3 is the one TCRdb lists. The CDR3 loop is CASSLSTSG. V gene TRBV27 combines with J gene TRBJ2-6; the D segment call TRBD2 is taken from the table without a DNA check. From its first to its last residue, the CDR3 has 9 amino acids. The germline CDR1 and CDR2 sequences are MNHEY and SMNVEV (reference sequence).

Comments on this clonotype: One end of the junction does not line up with germline, which may come from a read error. The rearrangement links TRBV14 to TRBJ2-2, with D perhaps matching TRBD1 (7 bases). The CDR3 is 17 amino acids. Germline CDR1 reads SGHDN; CDR2 reads FVKESK. In DNA form, the CDR3 reads TGTGCCAGCAGCCAAGATCTGTTAGGGGGCAACACCGGGGGGCTGTTTTTT. Translation gives CASSQDLLGGNTGGLFF.

This clonotype ranks as medium-sized. The chain has TRBV27 and TRBJ1-6; a weak D match, TRBD1 (6 bases). The CDR3 has 15 residues. Germline-derived CDR1 and CDR2 are MNHEY and SMNVEV (reference sequence). Trimming removed 5 bases at V and 8 bases at J, with 16 bases between. CDR3 nucleotide sequence: TGTGCCAGCAGTCTTGGGGGCCACAGGGATTCACCCCTCCACTTT. Protein: CASSLGGHRDSPLHF.